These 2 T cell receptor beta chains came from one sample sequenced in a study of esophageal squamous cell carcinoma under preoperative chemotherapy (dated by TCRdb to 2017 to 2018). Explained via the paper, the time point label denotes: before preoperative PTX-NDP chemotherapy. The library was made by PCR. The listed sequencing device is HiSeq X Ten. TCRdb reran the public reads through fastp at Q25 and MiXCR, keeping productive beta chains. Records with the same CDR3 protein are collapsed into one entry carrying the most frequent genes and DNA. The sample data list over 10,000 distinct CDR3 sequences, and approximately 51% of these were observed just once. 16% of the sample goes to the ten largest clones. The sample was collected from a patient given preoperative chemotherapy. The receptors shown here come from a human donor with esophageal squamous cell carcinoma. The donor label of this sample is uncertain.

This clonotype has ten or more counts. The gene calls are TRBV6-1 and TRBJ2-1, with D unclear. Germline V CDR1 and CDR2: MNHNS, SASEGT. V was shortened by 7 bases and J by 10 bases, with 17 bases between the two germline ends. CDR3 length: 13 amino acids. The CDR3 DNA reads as TGTGCCAGCACCTCGGGCGTTACCTACGAGCAGTTCTTC. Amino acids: CASTSGVTYEQFF.

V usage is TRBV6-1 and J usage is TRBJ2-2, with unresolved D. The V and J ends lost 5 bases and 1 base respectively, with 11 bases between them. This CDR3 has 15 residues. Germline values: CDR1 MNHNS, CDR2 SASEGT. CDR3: CASSPPSENTGELFF. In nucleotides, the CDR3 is TGTGCCAGCAGTCCCCCATCGGAGAACACCGGGGAGCTGTTTTTT.